This TCR beta chain was captured in a study of T cells after yellow fever vaccination. Study outcomes and limitations: Clones from primary vaccination mostly reappeared after the booster (96% CD4, around 90% CD8). Weaker, the secondary response had a peak occurring faster, on day 5 versus 15.

TCRdb used MiXCR to reprocess the 5' RACE reads, holding one entry per CDR3 protein. The top ten clones hold 15% to 20% of a sample with 620,000 or so distinct CDR3 sequences, 17% of them seen once. Per the germline V gene, CDR1 is MGHRA and CDR2 is YSYEKL. CDR3 length equals 12 residues. V was pared by 4 bases and J by 11 bases, with 12 bases between. Concerning this clonotype itself: Antigen unknown.

The clonotype originates from a man aged 18 to 29 who received the YFV17D yellow fever vaccine. This chain uses TRBV4-1 with TRBJ2-4, with a possible D match to TRBD1 (6 bases). Source: PBMCs, taken less than 6 days after the first yellow fever vaccination. The CDR3: CASSRQAGVQYF. The CDR3 DNA is TGCGCCAGCAGCCGCCAAGCAGGGGTTCAGTACTTC.